The 31 T cell receptor beta chains presented below share a single source sample, sequenced in a study of memory CD4+ T cells and cytomegalovirus serostatus. Profiled with immunoSEQ multiplex PCR; TCRdb holds only in-frame clones, not every one. The sample includes about 58,000 clones, more than 65% seen only once; the top ten take 0.5%. The sort gate was single viable CD3+CD4+CD8-CD45RO+ cells for memory CD4+ T cells. Material: memory CD4+ T cells from blood. The receptors were sampled from an adult in good health and CMV-seronegative. Some clones in this sample may be carry-over from other donors' samples.

This chain uses TRBV19 with TRBJ2-6; 14 bases fit TRBD2. The CDR3 totals 18 residues. Unmatched junction bases numbered 6, after V lost 8 bases and J lost 0 bases. The V gene's germline CDR1 is LNHDA and CDR2 SQIVND (reference sequence). The CDR3 here is CASEGLAGVRSGANVLTF. In DNA form, the CDR3 reads TGTGCCAGTGAGGGACTAGCGGGAGTCCGCTCTGGGGCCAACGTCCTGACTTTC.

The chain uses TRBV10-3 and TRBJ2-7; D is possibly TRBD1 (5 bases). The CDR3 is 13 residues long. Per the germline V gene, CDR1 is ENHRY and CDR2 is SYGVKD. V was shortened by 8 bases and J by 2 bases, with 13 bases between the two germline ends. The CDR3 region is CAIQGESAYEQYF. The CDR3 DNA follows: TGTGCCATCCAGGGTGAGTCAGCCTACGAGCAGTACTTC.

The chain is built from TRBV28 and TRBJ1-1; tentative D call: TRBD1 (5 bases). Per the germline V gene, CDR1 is MDHEN and CDR2 is SYDVKM. The CDR3 has 16 residues. V lost 2 bases and J 4 bases, leaving 17 bases between the germline ends. The CDR3 spells CASSLGDSGMGTEAFF. The CDR3 region has the DNA TGTGCCAGCAGTTTAGGGGATTCAGGGATGGGCACTGAAGCTTTCTTT.

This chain uses TRBV19 with TRBJ2-7, with no clear D. This CDR3 has 14 residues. The V and J ends lost 2 bases and 0 bases respectively, with 8 bases between them. The germline V gene has CDR1 LNHDA and CDR2 SQIVND (reference sequence). The CDR3 nucleotides are TGTGCCAGTAGTATACAGGCAGTCTCCTACGAGCAGTACTTC. It codes for CASSIQAVSYEQYF. Full variable domain (remainder filled in from reference TRBV19 and TRBJ2-7): DGGITQSPKYLFRKEGQNVTLSCEQNLNHDAMYWYRQDPGQGLRLIYYSQIVNDFQKGDIAEGYSVSREKKESFPLTVTSAQKNPTAFYLCASSIQAVSYEQYFGPGTRLTVT.

J is TRBJ2-1 and V is TRBV4-3; the D call may be TRBD1 or TRBD2 (5 bases each). Germline V gene sequence: CDR1 LGHNA, CDR2 YSLEER. This CDR3 has 15 residues. Between the trimmed V and J ends, which lost 0 bases and 3 bases, there was a span of 9 bases. CDR3 DNA: TGCGCCAGCAGCCAAGAATGGGGGAGCTACAATGAGCAGTTCTTC. Translating gives CASSQEWGSYNEQFF.

This clone was seen more than once but under ten times. The rearrangement uses TRBV6-5 and TRBJ1-1; D might be TRBD1 (5 bases). V lost 2 bases and J 5 bases, leaving 9 bases between the germline ends. CDR1 is MNHEY and CDR2 is SVGAGI in the germline V gene. The CDR3 is 13 residues long. The CDR3 nucleotides read TGTGCCAGCAGTTACGGGGGGAGAACTGAAGCTTTCTTT. Its protein is CASSYGGRTEAFF.

The rearrangement links TRBV19 to TRBJ1-1; no reliable D call. V lost 7 bases and J lost 0, with 15 bases in between. Looked up from germline, CDR1 is LNHDA and CDR2 is SQIVND (reference sequence). The CDR3 has 15 residues. This CDR3 reads CASTHPRTVNTEAFF. For the CDR3, the DNA is TGTGCCAGTACCCATCCCCGAACAGTGAACACTGAAGCTTTCTTT.

The rearrangement links TRBV5-1 to TRBJ2-1; 9 nucleotides align to TRBD2. Germline CDR1 is SGHRS and CDR2 is YFSETQ. The CDR3 contains 15 residues. V dropped 5 bases and J dropped 2; count of bases not matched to a gene: 5. CDR3 region: CASRGLAGPYNEQFF. CDR3 bases: TGCGCCAGCAGAGGCCTAGCGGGACCCTACAATGAGCAGTTCTTC.

This chain uses TRBV27 with TRBJ1-2, with 7 bases matching TRBD1. V was clipped by 2 bases and J by 5 bases; unmatched bases: 5. The CDR3 runs to 14 residues. Germline V lookup: CDR1 MNHEY, CDR2 SMNVEV (reference sequence). The CDR3: CASSLRGQPYGYTF. As DNA, the CDR3 is TGTGCCAGCAGTTTAAGGGGACAGCCATATGGCTACACCTTC.

V gene TRBV4-1 combines with J gene TRBJ2-5, with D possibly being TRBD2 (5 bases). The V end lost 4 bases, the J end lost 5 bases, and 11 bases lay between the germline ends. Looked up from germline, CDR1 is MGHRA and CDR2 is YSYEKL. The CDR3 contains 13 residues. As DNA, the CDR3 is TGCGCCAGCAGCCCGGGGAGAGGGGAGACCCAGTACTTC. Protein sequence: CASSPGRGETQYF.

In DNA form, the CDR3 reads TGTGCCAGCAGCATTTCCCCGAGTGCCCATGAGCAGTTCTTC. Translation gives CASSISPSAHEQFF. The rearrangement joins TRBV11-2 to TRBJ2-1, with unresolved D. CDR1 is SGHAT and CDR2 is FQNNGV in the germline V gene. CDR3 length equals 14 residues. V was trimmed by 5 bases and J by 8 bases, leaving 16 bases between them.

About this clone: The sample contains more than one DNA sequence encoding this CDR3. CDR3 protein: CASSQSSYEQYF. CDR3 bases: TGTGCCAGCAGCCAGTCCTCCTACGAGCAGTACTTC. The rearrangement uses TRBV7-9 and TRBJ2-7; D remains ambiguous. This CDR3 comprises 12 residues. Trimming stripped 5 bases from V and 0 bases from J, with 5 bases between. CDR1 is SEHNR, CDR2 FQNEAQ, per germline (reference sequence). Complete variable domain (other parts from reference TRBV7-9 and TRBJ2-7): DTGVSQNPRHKITKRGQNVTFRCDPISEHNRLYWYRQTLGQGPEFLTYFQNEAQLEKSRLLSDRFSAERPKGSFSTLEIQRTEQGDSAMYLCASSQSSYEQYFGPGTRLTVT.

A few counts support this clone. Sequence at one end of the junction differs from germline and may be a read error. The chain links TRBV28 to TRBJ1-2; D perhaps matches TRBD1 (6 bases). CDR3 length: 13 residues. Germline lookup yields CDR1 MDHEN and CDR2 SYDVKM. The CDR3 DNA reads as TGTGCTAGCACCCGGGGGGCACAGTATGGCTACACCTTC. This encodes CASTRGAQYGYTF.

The V and J genes are TRBV5-6 and TRBJ2-3, with D tentatively TRBD2 (6 bases). V lost 1 base to trimming and J lost 1 base, with 10 bases between them. In germline, CDR1 is SGHDT, CDR2 YYEEEE. The CDR3 runs 15 residues. The CDR3 sequence: CASSLPAGRTDTQYF. CDR3 coding DNA: TGTGCCAGCAGCTTGCCCGCGGGGCGCACAGATACGCAGTATTTT.

This CDR3 reads CSVLLPGPNYGYTF. In DNA form, the CDR3 reads TGCAGCGTCCTACTCCCAGGGCCTAACTATGGCTACACCTTC. V is TRBV29-1 and J is TRBJ1-2; TRBD1 is a possible D gene (5 bases). The CDR3 contains 14 residues. V was cut by 6 bases and J by 0 bases, with 14 bases left in between. Germline CDR1 SQVTM, CDR2 ANQGSEA.

The chain uses TRBV7-6 and TRBJ1-5; the match to TRBD1 covers 9 bases. There are 15 residues in the CDR3. V dropped 5 bases and J dropped 7; count of bases not matched to a gene: 9. Germline V gives CDR1 SGHVS, CDR2 FNYEAQ. CDR3 bases: TGTGCCAGCAGCCGCGGGACAGGGAGAGGGCAGCCCCAGCATTTT. The encoded protein is CASSRGTGRGQPQHF.

This clone came up once. The V gene is TRBV2, the J gene TRBJ2-1; 11 nucleotides agree with TRBD2. In germline, CDR1 is SNHLY, CDR2 FYNNEI. Trimming cost V 2 bases and J 2 bases; bases outside gene matches: 8. The CDR3 has 18 amino acids. CDR3 DNA: TGTGCCAGCAGTGAAACTAGCGGGAGAGTAACGGCCTACAATGAGCAGTTCTTC. It yields the protein CASSETSGRVTAYNEQFF.

V gene TRBV5-1 combines with J gene TRBJ1-3; D is unclear. Between the trimmed V and J ends, which lost 1 base and 2 bases, there was a span of 10 bases. CDR1 SGHRS and CDR2 YFSETQ come from the germline V gene. The CDR3 is 15 residues long. As DNA, the CDR3 is TGCGCCAGCAGCTTGTCCGGGGAGGCTGGAAACACCATATATTTT. It is translated as CASSLSGEAGNTIYF.

The chain recombines TRBV4-1 with TRBJ2-2; the D is unclear. The CDR3 loop spans 15 amino acids. Germline lookup yields CDR1 MGHRA and CDR2 YSYEKL. V dropped 1 base and J dropped 2 bases, with 8 bases sitting between them. As DNA, the CDR3 is TGCGCCAGCAGCCAAGCTTCCGAAAACACCGGGGAGCTGTTTTTT. Translated: CASSQASENTGELFF.

This chain links TRBV6-5 with TRBJ1-3; TRBD1 is a possible D gene (6 bases). Germline V gives CDR1 MNHEY, CDR2 SVGAGI. Trimming pared 6 bases from V and 0 bases from J, leaving 12 bases between. The CDR3 is made up of 15 amino acids. The CDR3 sequence: CASRLDSLSGNTIYF. The CDR3, as DNA: TGTGCCAGCAGACTGGACAGCCTCTCTGGAAACACCATATATTTT.

The rearrangement links TRBV7-6 to TRBJ1-5, with 7 bases aligning to TRBD1. J lost 7 bases, V lost 2 bases, and 8 bases had no gene match. The CDR3 runs to 15 residues. Germline-derived CDR1 and CDR2 are SGHVS and FNYEAQ. This CDR3 reads CASSLLQGRGQPQHF. The DNA for the CDR3 is TGTGCCAGCAGCTTATTACAGGGGCGGGGGCAGCCCCAGCATTTT. Variable domain in full (rest from reference TRBV7-6 and TRBJ1-5): GAGVSQSPRYKVTKRGQDVALRCDPISGHVSLYWYRQALGQGPEFLTYFNYEAQQDKSGLPNDRFSAERPEGSISTLTIQRTEQRDSAMYRCASSLLQGRGQPQHFGDGTRLSIL.

This rearrangement joins TRBV10-3 to TRBJ2-5, with D hard to call. Trimming removed 0 bases at V and 7 bases at J, with 6 bases between. The CDR3 is 12 amino acids. Germline values: CDR1 ENHRY, CDR2 SYGVKD. Written as DNA, the CDR3 is TGTGCCATCAGTGAGTCCGCCGGGACCCAGTACTTC. Encoded protein: CAISESAGTQYF.

J is TRBJ1-1 and V is TRBV5-8; D is possibly TRBD1 (6 bases). V lost 7 bases and J 4 bases, leaving 14 bases between the germline ends. This CDR3 contains 13 residues. Germline V CDR1 and CDR2: SGHTS, YDEGEE. The CDR3 sequence: CASRRGMATEAFF. The CDR3 DNA is TGTGCCAGCCGGAGGGGGATGGCCACTGAAGCTTTCTTT.

The V gene is TRBV5-1, the J gene TRBJ2-5, with TRBD2 identical over 8 bases. From germline, CDR1 is SGHRS and CDR2 YFSETQ. Unmatched junction bases numbered 13, after V lost 4 bases and J lost 2 bases. The CDR3 runs to 17 residues. The CDR3 here is CASSRDSGGLMQETQYF. The CDR3 nucleotides are TGCGCCAGCAGCCGAGACTCGGGGGGGCTAATGCAAGAGACCCAGTACTTC.

J is TRBJ1-5 and V is TRBV2; D may be TRBD1 (5 bases). V lost 7 bases, J lost 6 bases, and 19 bases lay in between. This CDR3 is built from 15 residues. Per germline, CDR1 SNHLY and CDR2 FYNNEI. The CDR3: CASTPAMGGTQPQHF. As DNA, the CDR3 is TGTGCCAGCACCCCAGCAATGGGGGGGACTCAGCCCCAGCATTTT. Full variable domain (rest looked up from reference TRBV2 and TRBJ1-5): EPEVTQTPSHQVTQMGQEVILRCVPISNHLYFYWYRQILGQKVEFLVSFYNNEISEKSEIFDDQFSVERPDGSNFTLKIRSTKLEDSAMYFCASTPAMGGTQPQHFGDGTRLSIL.

J is TRBJ1-5 and V is TRBV30; perhaps TRBD1 as D (6 bases). Germline V gene data show CDR1 as GTSNPN and CDR2 as SVGIG (reference sequence). The V end was cut by 1 base, the J end by 7 bases, with 14 bases between. The CDR3 covers 14 residues. CDR3 sequence reads: CAWSGGSDSQPQHF. In DNA, the CDR3 is TGTGCCTGGAGTGGAGGGTCGGACAGCCAGCCCCAGCATTTT.

J is TRBJ1-5 and V is TRBV5-4; no clear D gene. The CDR3 is 14 amino acids. Trimming left V 1 base short and J 5 bases short, with 10 bases between. Germline CDR1 SGHNT, CDR2 YYREEE (reference sequence). CDR3 sequence (DNA): TGTGCCAGCAGCTTGATATCGTCAGATCAGCCCCAGCATTTT. This translates into CASSLISSDQPQHF.

The chain employs TRBV7-9 and TRBJ1-6; D might be TRBD1 (5 bases). CDR1 and CDR2 (germline): SEHNR, FQNEAQ (reference sequence). With 2 bases removed from V and 5 bases from J, the gap between germline ends came to 10 bases. The CDR3 loop spans 15 amino acids. Here the CDR3 DNA reads TGTGCCAGCAGCTTAATCGGGGGAAATAATTCACCCCTCCACTTT. Residues: CASSLIGGNNSPLHF. Looking up the rest from reference TRBV7-9 and TRBJ1-6 gives the full variable domain: DTGVSQNPRHKITKRGQNVTFRCDPISEHNRLYWYRQTLGQGPEFLTYFQNEAQLEKSRLLSDRFSAERPKGSFSTLEIQRTEQGDSAMYLCASSLIGGNNSPLHFGNGTRLTVT.

Only one count was recorded for this clone. The chain uses TRBV9 and TRBJ2-1, with TRBD2 matching 10 bases. Germline CDR1 reads SGDLS; CDR2 reads YYNGEE. J lost 8 bases, V lost 0 bases, and 5 bases had no gene match. This CDR3 is built from 15 residues. CDR3 DNA: TGTGCCAGCAGCGTAGGTCCTAGCGGGAGAGATGAGCAGTTCTTC. Translating it yields CASSVGPSGRDEQFF.

J is TRBJ1-1 and V is TRBV10-3; D is unresolved. Germline assignment: CDR1 ENHRY and CDR2 SYGVKD. Trimming cost V 4 bases and J 8 bases, with 11 bases left between them. CDR3 length: 12 amino acids. For the CDR3, the DNA is TGTGCCATCAGTGGATCGGGGAGAGAAGCTTTCTTT. Its translation is CAISGSGREAFF.

The chain has TRBV28 and TRBJ2-2; no definite D call. CDR3 length: 13 amino acids. V lost 6 bases to trimming and J lost 3 bases, with 8 bases between them. Germline lookup yields CDR1 MDHEN and CDR2 SYDVKM. The CDR3 reads CASSRQYTGELFF. For the CDR3, the DNA is TGTGCCAGCAGCCGTCAATACACCGGGGAGCTGTTTTTT.